These T cell receptor beta chains were read from a single sample in a study of cytomegalovirus exposure and HLA in healthy donors. Method: immunoSEQ multiplex PCR; TCRdb's copy keeps in-frame clones and lacks some. This sample carries 200,000 to 250,000 clones, approximately 80% of them seen once, and the ten largest clones take around 2.8%. The source material was PBMCs. The receptors stem from a man aged 30 to 45 in good health and CMV-seronegative. Each CDR3 is given with its conserved first and last residue. Fields, in order: J gene, D gene, V gene, clone size, CDR3 protein, CDR3 DNA. D genes are given only for firm matches. A row's size may be missing; if present it is once, few, many or a size class.

>TRBJ2-2|NA|TRBV7-3|NA
CASSLNTAGELFF
TGTGCCAGCAGCTTAAATACGGCCGGGGAGCTGTTTTTT
>TRBJ2-5|NA|TRBV18|NA
CASSPGQKKETQYF
TGTGCCAGCTCACCTGGGCAGAAGAAAGAGACCCAGTACTTC
>TRBJ1-6|NA|TRBV4-1|few
CASSQDGGDSPLHF
TGCGCCAGCAGCCAAGATGGGGGGGATTCACCCCTCCACTTT
>TRBJ1-2|NA|TRBV5-6|NA
CASSPDPEGGYTF
TGTGCCAGCAGCCCGGACCCGGAGGGAGGCTACACCTTC
>TRBJ1-3|NA|TRBV7-6|NA
CASSLTTAGGNTIYF
TGTGCCAGCAGCTTAACGACAGCTGGTGGAAACACCATATATTTT
>TRBJ2-7|TRBD1|TRBV18|NA
CASSRGTGAYEQYF
TGTGCCAGCTCACGCGGGACAGGGGCATACGAGCAGTACTTC
>TRBJ2-7|TRBD1|TRBV5-4|few
CASRLGQSPSYEQYF
TGTGCCAGCAGACTGGGACAGTCCCCCTCTTACGAGCAGTACTTC
>TRBJ1-2|NA|TRBV29-1|NA
CSVAPAVYGYTF
TGCAGCGTTGCCCCTGCAGTCTATGGCTACACCTTC
>TRBJ1-4|TRBD1|TRBV28|NA
CASSGGQGARNVEKLFF
TGTGCCAGCAGTGGGGGACAGGGGGCGCGTAACGTTGAAAAACTGTTTTTT
>TRBJ2-1|TRBD2|TRBV11-3|few
CASSPRGGNSYNEQFF
TGTGCCAGCAGCCCCCGGGGGGGGAACTCCTACAATGAGCAGTTCTTC
>TRBJ1-4|TRBD1|TRBV10-3|NA
CAAGQGGNEKLFF
TGTGCCGCCGGACAGGGAGGGAATGAAAAACTGTTTTTT
>TRBJ1-1|TRBD1|TRBV27|few
CASSSTGATEAFF
TGTGCCAGCAGTTCGACAGGGGCCACTGAAGCTTTCTTT